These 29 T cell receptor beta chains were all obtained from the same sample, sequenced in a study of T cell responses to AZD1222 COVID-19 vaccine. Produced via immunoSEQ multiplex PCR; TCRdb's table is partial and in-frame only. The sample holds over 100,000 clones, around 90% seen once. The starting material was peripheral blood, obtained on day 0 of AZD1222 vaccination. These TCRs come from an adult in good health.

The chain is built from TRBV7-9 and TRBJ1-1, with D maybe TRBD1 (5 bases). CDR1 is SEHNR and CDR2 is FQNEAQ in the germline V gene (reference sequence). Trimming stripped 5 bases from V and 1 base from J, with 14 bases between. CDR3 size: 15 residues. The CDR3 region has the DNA TGTGCCAGCAGCCCCAGGCAGGGTTGGAACACTGAAGCTTTCTTT. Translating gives CASSPRQGWNTEAFF.

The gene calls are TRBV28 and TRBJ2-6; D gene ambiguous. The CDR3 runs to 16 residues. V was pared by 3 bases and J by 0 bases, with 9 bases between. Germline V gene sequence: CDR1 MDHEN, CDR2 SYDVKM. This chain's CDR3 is CASSFLDHSGANVLTF. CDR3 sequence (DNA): TGTGCCAGCAGTTTCCTAGATCACTCTGGGGCCAACGTCCTGACTTTC.

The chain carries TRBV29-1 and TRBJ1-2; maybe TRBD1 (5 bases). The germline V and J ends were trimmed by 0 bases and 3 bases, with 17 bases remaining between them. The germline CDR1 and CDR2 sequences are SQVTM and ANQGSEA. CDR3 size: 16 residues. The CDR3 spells CSVEDNAPGHYYGYTF. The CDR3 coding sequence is TGCAGCGTTGAAGATAACGCTCCTGGACATTACTATGGCTACACCTTC.

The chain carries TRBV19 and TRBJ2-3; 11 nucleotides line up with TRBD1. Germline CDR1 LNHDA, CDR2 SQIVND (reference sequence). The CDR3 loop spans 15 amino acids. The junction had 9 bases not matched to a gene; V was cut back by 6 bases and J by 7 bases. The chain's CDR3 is CASSARTGGKYTQYF. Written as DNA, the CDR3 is TGTGCCAGTAGCGCTAGGACAGGGGGCAAGTATACGCAGTATTTT. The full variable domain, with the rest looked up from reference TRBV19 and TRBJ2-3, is DGGITQSPKYLFRKEGQNVTLSCEQNLNHDAMYWYRQDPGQGLRLIYYSQIVNDFQKGDIAEGYSVSREKKESFPLTVTSAQKNPTAFYLCASSARTGGKYTQYFGPGTRLTVL.

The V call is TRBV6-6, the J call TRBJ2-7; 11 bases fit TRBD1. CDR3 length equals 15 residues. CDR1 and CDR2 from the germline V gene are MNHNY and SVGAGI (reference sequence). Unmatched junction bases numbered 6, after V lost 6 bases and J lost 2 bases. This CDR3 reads CASRVGTGGTYEQYF. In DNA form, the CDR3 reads TGTGCCAGCAGGGTAGGGACAGGGGGGACCTACGAGCAGTACTTC.

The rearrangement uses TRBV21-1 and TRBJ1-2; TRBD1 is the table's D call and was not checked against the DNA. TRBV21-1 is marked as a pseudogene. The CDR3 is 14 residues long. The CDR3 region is CASSKEQENYGYTF. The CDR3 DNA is TGTGCCAGCAGCAAAGAACAAGAAAACTATGGCTACACCTTC.

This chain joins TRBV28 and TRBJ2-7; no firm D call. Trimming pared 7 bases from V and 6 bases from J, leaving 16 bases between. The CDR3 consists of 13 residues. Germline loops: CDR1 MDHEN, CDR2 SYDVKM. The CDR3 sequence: CASTLGISSEQYF. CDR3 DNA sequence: TGTGCCAGCACCCTCGGCATAAGTAGCGAGCAGTACTTC.

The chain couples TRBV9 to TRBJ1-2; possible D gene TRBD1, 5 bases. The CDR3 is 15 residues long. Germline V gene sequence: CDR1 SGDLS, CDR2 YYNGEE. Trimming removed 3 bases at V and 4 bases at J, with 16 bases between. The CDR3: CASSAPHRGTYGYTF. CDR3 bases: TGTGCCAGCAGCGCCCCACATAGGGGCACCTATGGCTACACCTTC.

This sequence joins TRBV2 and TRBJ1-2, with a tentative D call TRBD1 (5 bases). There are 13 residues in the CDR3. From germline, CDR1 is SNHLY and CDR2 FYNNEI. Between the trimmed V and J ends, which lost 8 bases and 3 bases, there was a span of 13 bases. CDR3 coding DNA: TGTGCCAGCGAAAATCAGGGTTACTATGGCTACACCTTC. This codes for CASENQGYYGYTF.

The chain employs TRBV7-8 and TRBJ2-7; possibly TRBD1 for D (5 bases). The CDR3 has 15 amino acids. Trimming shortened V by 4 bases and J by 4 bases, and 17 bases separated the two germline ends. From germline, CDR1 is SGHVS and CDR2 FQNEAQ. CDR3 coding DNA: TGTGCCAGCAGCTCCACCGCTCCGACAGCATACGAGCAGTACTTC. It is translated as CASSSTAPTAYEQYF.

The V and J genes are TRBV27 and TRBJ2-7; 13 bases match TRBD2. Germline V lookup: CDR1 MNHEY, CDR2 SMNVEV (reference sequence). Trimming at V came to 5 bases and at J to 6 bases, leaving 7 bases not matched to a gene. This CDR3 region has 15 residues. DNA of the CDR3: TGTGCCAGCAGTACAGGACTAGCGGGGGTTTCCGAGCAGTACTTC. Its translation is CASSTGLAGVSEQYF.

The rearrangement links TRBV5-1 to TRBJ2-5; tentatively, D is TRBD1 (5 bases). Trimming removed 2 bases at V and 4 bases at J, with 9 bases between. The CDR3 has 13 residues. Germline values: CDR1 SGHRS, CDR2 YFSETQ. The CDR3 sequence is CASSFFRGETQYF. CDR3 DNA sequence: TGCGCCAGCAGCTTCTTTAGGGGAGAGACCCAGTACTTC.

The CDR3 coding sequence is TGTGCCAGCAGTTACAAAGGGTACGGCACTGAAGCTTTCTTT. Its protein product is CASSYKGYGTEAFF. The chain couples TRBV6-2 or TRBV6-3 to TRBJ1-1; D gene ambiguous. V was trimmed by 2 bases and J by 4 bases, leaving 11 bases between them. From germline, CDR1 is MNHEY and CDR2 SVGEGT. The CDR3 covers 14 residues.

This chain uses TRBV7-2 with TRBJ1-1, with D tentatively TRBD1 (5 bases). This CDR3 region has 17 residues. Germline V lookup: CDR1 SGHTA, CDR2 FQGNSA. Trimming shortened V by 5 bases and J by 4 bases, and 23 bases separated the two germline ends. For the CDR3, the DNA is TGTGCCAGCAGCCCGCGCACCGTAACAGGAAGTAGCACTGAAGCTTTCTTT. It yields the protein CASSPRTVTGSSTEAFF.

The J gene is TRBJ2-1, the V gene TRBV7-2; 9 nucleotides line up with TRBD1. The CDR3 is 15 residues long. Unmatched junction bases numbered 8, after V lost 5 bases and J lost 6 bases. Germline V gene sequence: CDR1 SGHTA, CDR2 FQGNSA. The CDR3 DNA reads TGTGCCAGCAGCAAAACAGGGGGCGCTGCCAATGAGCAGTTCTTC. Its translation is CASSKTGGAANEQFF. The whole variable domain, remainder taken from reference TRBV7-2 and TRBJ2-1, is GAGVSQSPSNKVTEKGKDVELRCDPISGHTALYWYRQSLGQGLEFLIYFQGNSAPDKSGLPSDRFSAERTGGSVSTLTIQRTQQEDSAVYLCASSKTGGAANEQFFGPGTRLTVL.

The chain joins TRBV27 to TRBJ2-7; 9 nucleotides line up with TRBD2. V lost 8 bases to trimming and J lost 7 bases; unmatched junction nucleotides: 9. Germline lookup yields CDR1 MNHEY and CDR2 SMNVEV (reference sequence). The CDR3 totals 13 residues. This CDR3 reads CASGWSSGGEQYF. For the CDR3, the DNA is TGTGCCAGCGGGTGGAGTAGCGGGGGTGAGCAGTACTTC.

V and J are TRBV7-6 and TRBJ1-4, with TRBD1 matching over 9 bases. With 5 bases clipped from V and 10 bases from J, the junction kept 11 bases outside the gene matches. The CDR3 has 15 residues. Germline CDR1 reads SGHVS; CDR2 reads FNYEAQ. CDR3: CASSIYRDREGKLFF. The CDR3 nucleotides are TGTGCCAGCAGCATTTACCGGGACAGGGAGGGAAAACTGTTTTTT.

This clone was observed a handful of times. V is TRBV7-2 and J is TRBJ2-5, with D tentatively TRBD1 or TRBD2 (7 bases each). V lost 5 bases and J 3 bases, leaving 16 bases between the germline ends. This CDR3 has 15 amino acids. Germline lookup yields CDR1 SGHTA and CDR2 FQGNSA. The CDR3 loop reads CASSRAGTEKETQYF. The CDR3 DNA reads TGTGCCAGCAGCAGAGCGGGGACAGAAAAAGAGACCCAGTACTTC. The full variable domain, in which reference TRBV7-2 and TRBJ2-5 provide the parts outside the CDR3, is GAGVSQSPSNKVTEKGKDVELRCDPISGHTALYWYRQSLGQGLEFLIYFQGNSAPDKSGLPSDRFSAERTGGSVSTLTIQRTQQEDSAVYLCASSRAGTEKETQYFGPGTRLLVL.

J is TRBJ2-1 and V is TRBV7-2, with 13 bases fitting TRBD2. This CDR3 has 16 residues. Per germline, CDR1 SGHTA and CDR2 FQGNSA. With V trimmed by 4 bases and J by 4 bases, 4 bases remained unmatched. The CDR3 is CASSWTSGGAYNEQFF. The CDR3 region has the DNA TGTGCCAGCAGCTGGACTAGCGGGGGCGCTTACAATGAGCAGTTCTTC.

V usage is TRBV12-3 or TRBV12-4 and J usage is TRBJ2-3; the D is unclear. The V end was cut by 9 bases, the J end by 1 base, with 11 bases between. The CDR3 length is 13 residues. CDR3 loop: CARKTYGTDTQYF. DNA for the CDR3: TGTGCCAGAAAGACATACGGCACAGATACGCAGTATTTT.

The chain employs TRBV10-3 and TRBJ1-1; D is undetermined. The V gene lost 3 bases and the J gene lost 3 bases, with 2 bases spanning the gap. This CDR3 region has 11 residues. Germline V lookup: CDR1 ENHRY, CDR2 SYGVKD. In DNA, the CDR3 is TGTGCCATCAGTGAATACACTGAAGCTTTCTTT. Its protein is CAISEYTEAFF.

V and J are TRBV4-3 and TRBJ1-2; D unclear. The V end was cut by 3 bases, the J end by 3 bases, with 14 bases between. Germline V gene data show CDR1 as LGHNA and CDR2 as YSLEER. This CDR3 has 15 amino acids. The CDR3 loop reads CASSHNPTVDYGYTF. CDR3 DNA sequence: TGCGCCAGCAGCCACAACCCGACGGTGGACTATGGCTACACCTTC.

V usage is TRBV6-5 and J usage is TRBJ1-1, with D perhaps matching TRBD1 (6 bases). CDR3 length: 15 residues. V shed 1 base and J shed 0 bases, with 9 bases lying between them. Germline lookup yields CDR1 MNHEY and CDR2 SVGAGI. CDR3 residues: CASSYLGALNTEAFF. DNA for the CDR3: TGTGCCAGCAGTTACTTGGGGGCTTTGAACACTGAAGCTTTCTTT.

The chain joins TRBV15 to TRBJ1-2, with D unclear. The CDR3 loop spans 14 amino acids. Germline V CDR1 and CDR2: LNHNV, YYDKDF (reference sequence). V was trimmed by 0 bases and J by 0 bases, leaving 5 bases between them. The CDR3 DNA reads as TGTGCCACCAGCAGAGACAGGACTAACTATGGCTACACCTTC. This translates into CATSRDRTNYGYTF.

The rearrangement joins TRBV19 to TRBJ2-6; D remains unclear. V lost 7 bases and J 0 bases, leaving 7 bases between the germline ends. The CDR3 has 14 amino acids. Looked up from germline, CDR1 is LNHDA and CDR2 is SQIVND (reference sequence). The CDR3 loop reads CASKIYSGANVLTF. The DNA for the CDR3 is TGTGCCAGTAAAATCTACTCTGGGGCCAACGTCCTGACTTTC.

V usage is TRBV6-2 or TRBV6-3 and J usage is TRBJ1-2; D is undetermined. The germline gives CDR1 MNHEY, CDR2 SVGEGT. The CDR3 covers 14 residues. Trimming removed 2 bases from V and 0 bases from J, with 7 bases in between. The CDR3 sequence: CASSYVTPNYGYTF. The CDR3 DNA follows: TGTGCCAGCAGTTACGTCACTCCTAACTATGGCTACACCTTC.

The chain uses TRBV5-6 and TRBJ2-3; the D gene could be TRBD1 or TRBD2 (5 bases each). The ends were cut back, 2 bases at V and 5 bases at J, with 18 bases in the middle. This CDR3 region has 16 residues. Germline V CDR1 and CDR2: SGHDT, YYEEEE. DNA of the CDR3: TGTGCCAGCAGCTTAGGGACCGGGACGCCACGAGATACGCAGTATTTT. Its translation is CASSLGTGTPRDTQYF.

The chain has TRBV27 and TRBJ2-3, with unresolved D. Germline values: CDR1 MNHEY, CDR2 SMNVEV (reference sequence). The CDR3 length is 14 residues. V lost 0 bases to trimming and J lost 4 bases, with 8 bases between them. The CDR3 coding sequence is TGTGCCAGCAGTTTATCCTCAAGAGCAGATACGCAGTATTTT. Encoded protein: CASSLSSRADTQYF.

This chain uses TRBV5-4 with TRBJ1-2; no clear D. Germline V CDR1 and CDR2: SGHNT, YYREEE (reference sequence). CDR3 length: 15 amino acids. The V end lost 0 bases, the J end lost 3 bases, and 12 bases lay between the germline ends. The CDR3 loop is CASSLEALEDYGYTF. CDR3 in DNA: TGTGCCAGCAGCTTGGAGGCCTTAGAAGACTATGGCTACACCTTC.